A single sample gave rise to the 23 T cell receptor beta chains below, sequenced in a study of blood T cell repertoires in COVID-19. The method was immunoSEQ multiplex PCR; TCRdb's version includes in-frame clones alone and lacks a portion of them. The sample lists 150,000 to 200,000 clones; 70% to 80% were seen once. Specimen: PBMCs or T cells enriched from blood (not recorded which). The origin of the receptors is a man aged 55 to 69 who had been exposed to COVID-19.

This clone was counted only a few times. J is TRBJ2-7 and V is TRBV6-2 or TRBV6-3; D is possibly TRBD1 (6 bases). V was cut by 6 bases and J by 4 bases, with 19 bases left in between. The CDR3 consists of 15 residues. CDR1 MNHEY and CDR2 SVGEGT come from the germline V gene. CDR3 bases: TGTGCCAGCAGCCACATGTACAGGGATTCGTACGAGCAGTACTTC. Residues: CASSHMYRDSYEQYF.

Written as DNA, the CDR3 is TGCGCCAGCAGCTTGGCCAGCAGGGGGCCGCGTGGAAACACCATATATTTT. It encodes CASSLASRGPRGNTIYF. This chain joins TRBV5-1 and TRBJ1-3, with 8 bases lining up with TRBD1. There are 17 residues in the CDR3. In germline, CDR1 is SGHRS, CDR2 YFSETQ. The V and J ends lost 0 bases and 3 bases, in that order; junction bases with no gene match: 8.

The chain recombines TRBV16 with TRBJ1-4; 7 bases fit TRBD1. This CDR3 comprises 15 residues. V shed 4 bases, J shed 0 bases, and the junction held 2 bases outside the gene matches. Germline values: CDR1 KGHSY, CDR2 FQNENV. CDR3: CASSLGTATNEKLFF. Here the CDR3 DNA reads TGTGCCAGCAGCCTCGGGACAGCAACTAATGAAAAACTGTTTTTT.

V is TRBV5-6 and J is TRBJ2-1; D is ambiguous. Per the germline V gene, CDR1 is SGHDT and CDR2 is YYEEEE. The CDR3 is made up of 12 amino acids. V was shortened by 0 bases and J by 6 bases, with 4 bases between the two germline ends. The CDR3 coding sequence is TGTGCCAGCAGCTTGGCCGTCAATGAGCAGTTCTTC. It specifies CASSLAVNEQFF. Variable domain in full (rest from reference TRBV5-6 and TRBJ2-1): DAGVTQSPTHLIKTRGQQVTLRCSPKSGHDTVSWYQQALGQGPQFIFQYYEEEERQRGNFPDRFSGHQFPNYSSELNVNALLLGDSALYLCASSLAVNEQFFGPGTRLTVL.

This clone was seen a handful of times. J is TRBJ2-7 and V is TRBV9, with D perhaps matching TRBD1 (7 bases). Germline CDR1 is SGDLS and CDR2 is YYNGEE. With 4 bases removed from V and 5 bases from J, the gap between germline ends came to 16 bases. This CDR3 has 14 amino acids. The CDR3, as DNA: TGTGCCAGCAGCCGGAGGGGGACAGTGGACGAGCAGTACTTC. Protein sequence: CASSRRGTVDEQYF. Full variable domain (missing parts from reference TRBV9 and TRBJ2-7): DSGVTQTPKHLITATGQRVTLRCSPRSGDLSVYWYQQSLDQGLQFLIQYYNGEERAKGNILERFSAQQFPDLHSELNLSSLELGDSALYFCASSRRGTVDEQYFGPGTRLTVT.

The rearrangement uses TRBV7-9 and TRBJ2-1; D not certain. CDR3 length equals 14 residues. Germline V lookup: CDR1 SEHNR, CDR2 FQNEAQ (reference sequence). V was pared by 6 bases and J by 7 bases, with 16 bases between. CDR3 nucleotides: TGTGCCAGCAGTTCCTATGCTGTATCTAATGAGCAGTTCTTC. Its protein product is CASSSYAVSNEQFF. Together with reference TRBV7-9 and TRBJ2-1, the CDR3 gives the full variable domain: DTGVSQNPRHKITKRGQNVTFRCDPISEHNRLYWYRQTLGQGPEFLTYFQNEAQLEKSRLLSDRFSAERPKGSFSTLEIQRTEQGDSAMYLCASSSYAVSNEQFFGPGTRLTVL.

The chain carries TRBV5-1 and TRBJ2-3, with 14 bases that match TRBD2. J gave up 5 bases and V 4 bases, and 9 bases lay outside the gene matches. The CDR3 covers 17 residues. Germline assignment: CDR1 SGHRS and CDR2 YFSETQ. CDR3 DNA sequence: TGCGCCAGCAGCCCGAGAGGGACTAGCGGGAGAGGAGATACGCAGTATTTT. The encoded protein is CASSPRGTSGRGDTQYF.

The chain has TRBV2 and TRBJ2-5; D not certain. Germline CDR1 and CDR2: SNHLY and FYNNEI. V dropped 0 bases and J dropped 3 bases, with 2 bases sitting between them. The CDR3 is 12 amino acids. The CDR3 nucleotides read TGTGCCAGCAGTGAAGCCGAAGAGACCCAGTACTTC. As protein: CASSEAEETQYF.

The chain has TRBV7-8 and TRBJ2-7; 8 nucleotides line up with TRBD2. CDR3 length equals 13 residues. Germline V lookup: CDR1 SGHVS, CDR2 FQNEAQ. V gave up 0 bases and J gave up 6 bases; unmatched junction bases: 1. As DNA, the CDR3 is TGTGCCAGCAGCTTAGCAGGGACTAGCGAGCAGTACTTC. It encodes CASSLAGTSEQYF.

CDR3 amino acids: CASSQAGDTQYF. The DNA of the CDR3 is TGCGCCAGCAGCCAAGCTGGCGATACGCAGTATTTT. V gene TRBV4-3 combines with J gene TRBJ2-3; D gene uncertain. V lost 1 base and J lost 6, with 5 bases in between. The CDR3 length is 12 residues. Germline V lookup: CDR1 LGHNA, CDR2 YSLEER.

The CDR3 nucleotides read TGTGCCAGCAGCGTAGGGACAGGGGGCGAACAGCCCCAGCATTTT. Translation gives CASSVGTGGEQPQHF. This chain connects TRBV9 to TRBJ1-5; 11 bases fit TRBD1. Germline V CDR1 and CDR2: SGDLS, YYNGEE. J was trimmed by 7 bases and V by 0 bases; bases with no gene match: 3. This CDR3 is 15 amino acids long.

The V call is TRBV5-1, the J call TRBJ1-1; D is ambiguous. This CDR3 contains 14 residues. Germline loops: CDR1 SGHRS, CDR2 YFSETQ. Trimming pared 4 bases from V and 0 bases from J, leaving 10 bases between. The CDR3 spells CASSPARLNTEAFF. Here the CDR3 DNA reads TGCGCCAGCAGCCCCGCCCGGTTGAACACTGAAGCTTTCTTT.

The rearrangement joins TRBV21-1 to TRBJ1-3; TRBD1 is the table's D call and was not checked against the DNA. TRBV21-1 is a pseudogene segment. The CDR3 contains 22 residues. The CDR3 DNA reads TGTGCCAGCAGCAAAGAGTTCTGTTCGGACAGGGGGCGCGTGATGTCTGGAAACACCATATATTTT. Translation gives CASSKEFCSDRGRVMSGNTIYF.

The chain couples TRBV24-1 to TRBJ2-1; TRBD1 might be the D (6 bases). With 6 bases removed from V and 0 bases from J, the gap between germline ends came to 17 bases. CDR1 and CDR2 from the germline V gene are KGHDR and SFDVKD. The CDR3 sequence is 17 residues long. CDR3 in DNA: TGTGCCACCAGTCCCGTACGAGGGGGAAGCTCCTACAATGAGCAGTTCTTC. Translation: CATSPVRGGSSYNEQFF.

This clone was found a few times. Its ends do not fully match the called genes, so a read error is possible. This chain connects TRBV29-1 to TRBJ1-2; 12 nucleotides agree with TRBD1. Germline assignment: CDR1 SQVTM and CDR2 ANQGSEA. There are 14 residues in the CDR3. This CDR3 reads CSAIHGTGGLTGAF. In nucleotides, the CDR3 is TGCAGCGCCATCCACGGGACAGGGGGCCTCACGGGGGCCTTC.

CDR3: CASSFPGLARATGELFF. The CDR3 bases are TGTGCCAGCAGCTTTCCGGGACTAGCAAGGGCCACCGGGGAGCTGTTTTTT. The genes are TRBV5-6 and TRBJ2-2; 9 nucleotides match TRBD2. The V gene end was trimmed by 2 bases and the J gene end by 4 bases; junction bases not matched to a gene: 9. Germline V gene lookup returns CDR1 SGHDT and CDR2 YYEEEE. This CDR3 region has 17 residues. Using reference TRBV5-6 and TRBJ2-2 for the parts outside the CDR3, the full variable domain is DAGVTQSPTHLIKTRGQQVTLRCSPKSGHDTVSWYQQALGQGPQFIFQYYEEEERQRGNFPDRFSGHQFPNYSSELNVNALLLGDSALYLCASSFPGLARATGELFFGEGSRLTVL.

This chain joins TRBV28 and TRBJ2-5; TRBD1 is a possible D gene (5 bases). CDR1 and CDR2 (germline): MDHEN, SYDVKM. CDR3 length: 16 residues. V was trimmed by 8 bases and J by 0 bases, leaving 19 bases between them. The CDR3 reads CASQKGAPPYQETQYF. The DNA of the CDR3 is TGTGCCAGCCAAAAAGGGGCACCACCGTACCAAGAGACCCAGTACTTC.

The count of this clone is one. The chain combines TRBV7-9 with TRBJ1-4, with D hard to call. CDR1 and CDR2 (germline): SEHNR, FQNEAQ (reference sequence). Trimming took 5 bases from V and 6 from J, leaving 13 bases between them. CDR3 length: 14 amino acids. The chain's CDR3 is CASSPAAVDEKLFF. CDR3 DNA sequence: TGTGCCAGCAGCCCCGCGGCCGTCGATGAAAAACTGTTTTTT. The variable domain in full, completed from reference TRBV7-9 and TRBJ1-4, reads DTGVSQNPRHKITKRGQNVTFRCDPISEHNRLYWYRQTLGQGPEFLTYFQNEAQLEKSRLLSDRFSAERPKGSFSTLEIQRTEQGDSAMYLCASSPAAVDEKLFFGSGTQLSVL.

Regarding this clone: Possible read error: a much larger clone is one base away. The genes are TRBV7-2 and TRBJ1-3; D uncertain. V gave up 5 bases and J gave up 8 bases, with 7 bases separating them. This CDR3 is built from 11 residues. The germline V gene encodes CDR1 SGHTA and CDR2 FQGNSA. As DNA, the CDR3 is TGTGCCAGCAGCCCCCGGGACACCATATATTTT. As protein: CASSPRDTIYF.

The chain has TRBV5-4 and TRBJ2-5; 7 nucleotides agree with TRBD2. Trimming removed 2 bases from V and 5 bases from J; junction bases left unmatched: 3. The CDR3 extends over 13 amino acids. CDR1 is SGHNT and CDR2 is YYREEE in the germline V gene (reference sequence). This CDR3 is CASSFASGETQYF. DNA of the CDR3: TGTGCCAGCAGCTTCGCTAGCGGTGAGACCCAGTACTTC.

The chain recombines TRBV5-1 with TRBJ2-1; 9 positions match TRBD2. The CDR3 extends over 16 amino acids. With V trimmed by 0 bases and J by 7 bases, 8 bases remained unmatched. Germline lookup yields CDR1 SGHRS and CDR2 YFSETQ. DNA for the CDR3: TGCGCCAGCAGCTTGGGAGCGGGGGGACTAGTAAATGAGCAGTTCTTC. Its protein product is CASSLGAGGLVNEQFF.

This chain uses TRBV7-8 with TRBJ1-1, with D unclear. Germline CDR1 and CDR2: SGHVS and FQNEAQ. CDR3 size: 14 residues. The V and J ends lost 0 bases and 1 base respectively, with 6 bases between them. In DNA, the CDR3 is TGTGCCAGCAGCTTAGCTTCTAAGAACACTGAAGCTTTCTTT. Encoded protein: CASSLASKNTEAFF.

This CDR3 reads CASSRTGQAYGYTF. The DNA of the CDR3 is TGTGCCAGCAGCCGGACAGGACAGGCTTACGGCTACACCTTC. V is TRBV28 and J is TRBJ1-2; 7 bases align to TRBD1. The length of the CDR3 is 14 residues. V gave up 6 bases and J gave up 8 bases; unmatched junction bases: 12. Germline V gives CDR1 MDHEN, CDR2 SYDVKM.